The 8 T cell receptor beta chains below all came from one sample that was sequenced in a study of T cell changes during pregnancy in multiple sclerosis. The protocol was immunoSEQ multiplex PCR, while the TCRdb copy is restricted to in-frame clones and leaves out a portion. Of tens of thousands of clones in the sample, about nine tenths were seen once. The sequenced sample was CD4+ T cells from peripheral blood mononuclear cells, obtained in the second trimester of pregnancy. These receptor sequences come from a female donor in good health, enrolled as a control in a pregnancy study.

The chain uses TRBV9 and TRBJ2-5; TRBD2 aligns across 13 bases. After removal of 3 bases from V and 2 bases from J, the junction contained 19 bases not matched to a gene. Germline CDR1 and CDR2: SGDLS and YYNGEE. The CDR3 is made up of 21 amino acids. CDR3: CASSESPGLAGLRPLQETQYF. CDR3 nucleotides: TGTGCCAGCAGCGAAAGTCCGGGACTAGCGGGACTCCGACCTTTACAAGAGACCCAGTACTTC.

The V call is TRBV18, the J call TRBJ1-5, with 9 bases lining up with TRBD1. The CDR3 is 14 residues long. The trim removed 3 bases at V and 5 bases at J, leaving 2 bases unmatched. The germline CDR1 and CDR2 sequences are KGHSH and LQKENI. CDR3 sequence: CASSPGQGYQPQHF. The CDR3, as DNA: TGTGCCAGCTCACCGGGACAGGGTTATCAGCCCCAGCATTTT.

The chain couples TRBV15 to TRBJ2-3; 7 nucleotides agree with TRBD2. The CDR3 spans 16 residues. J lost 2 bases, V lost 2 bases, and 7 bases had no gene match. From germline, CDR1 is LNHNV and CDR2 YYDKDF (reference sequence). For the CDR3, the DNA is TGTGCCACCAGCAGAAAATCTAGCGGAGTCACAGATACGCAGTATTTT. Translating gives CATSRKSSGVTDTQYF.

The CDR3 loop reads CAWSGVPSREGKNTEAFF. CDR3 sequence (DNA): TGTGCCTGGAGTGGGGTCCCCTCCCGGGAGGGTAAGAACACTGAAGCTTTCTTT. The chain recombines TRBV30 with TRBJ1-1; D is unclear. V was clipped by 1 base and J by 1 base, with 22 bases between them. The V gene's germline CDR1 is GTSNPN and CDR2 SVGIG (reference sequence). This CDR3 has 18 amino acids.

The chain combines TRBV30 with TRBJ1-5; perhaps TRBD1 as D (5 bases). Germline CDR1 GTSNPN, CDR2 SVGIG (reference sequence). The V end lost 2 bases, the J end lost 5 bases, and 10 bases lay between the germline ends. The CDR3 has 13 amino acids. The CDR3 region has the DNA TGTGCCTGGAGTCGGACAATTGATCAGCCCCAGCATTTT. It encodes CAWSRTIDQPQHF.

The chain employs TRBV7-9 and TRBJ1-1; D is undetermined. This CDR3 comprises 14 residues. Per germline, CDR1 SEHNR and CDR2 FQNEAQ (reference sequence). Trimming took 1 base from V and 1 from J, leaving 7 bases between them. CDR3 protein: CASSLGAGNTEAFF. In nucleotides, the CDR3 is TGTGCCAGCAGCTTAGGGGCAGGGAACACTGAAGCTTTCTTT.

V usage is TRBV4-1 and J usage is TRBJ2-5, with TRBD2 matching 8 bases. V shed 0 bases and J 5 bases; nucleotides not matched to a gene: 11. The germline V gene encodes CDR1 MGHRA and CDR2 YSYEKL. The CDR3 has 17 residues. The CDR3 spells CASSQDEPLASGETQYF. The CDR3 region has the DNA TGCGCCAGCAGCCAAGACGAGCCATTGGCTAGCGGGGAGACCCAGTACTTC.

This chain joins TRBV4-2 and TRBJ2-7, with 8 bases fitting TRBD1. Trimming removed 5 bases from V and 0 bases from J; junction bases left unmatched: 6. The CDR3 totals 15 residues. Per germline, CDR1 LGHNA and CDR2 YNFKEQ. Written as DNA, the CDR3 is TGTGCCAGCAGCTTCGGACAGGGAGGCTCCTACGAGCAGTACTTC. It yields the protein CASSFGQGGSYEQYF.